This TCR beta chain is drawn from a study of long-term antiretroviral therapy in people with HIV. Study in general: Samples from the earliest time points predate the 2015 immediate-ART recommendation by about a decade. Whole-study results and caveats: In HIV, the repertoires covered a tighter span of CDR3 lengths than in controls. Clones that had undergone expansion before ART prevailed in the repertoire throughout all time points.

The CDR3 runs 13 residues. The ends were cut back, 1 base at V and 1 base at J, with 5 bases in the middle. The V gene's germline CDR1 is KGHSH and CDR2 LQKENI. About this clone itself: Its antigen is currently unknown.

The immunoSEQ assay was v3.0, run at survey level. Only in-frame clones appear in the TCRdb table, and some are missing; sequencing was by immunoSEQ multiplex PCR. This sample has 13,000 or so clones, with around 77% found just once. The chain employs TRBV18 and TRBJ2-7; D remains ambiguous. The sample consisted of unsorted PBMCs, taken 1.3 years after starting antiretroviral therapy. This sequence originates from a woman aged 18-29 years with HIV. CDR3: CASSPQGSYEQYF. In DNA, the CDR3 is TGTGCCAGCTCACCACAGGGTTCCTACGAGCAGTACTTC.